Included here is one T cell receptor (beta chain) sequence, with context. The data were obtained in a study of blood T cell repertoires in COVID-19. The method was immunoSEQ multiplex PCR; TCRdb's version includes in-frame clones alone and lacks a portion of them. This table has tens of thousands of clones, 83% appearing once. Germline CDR1 MNHNY, CDR2 SVGAGI (reference sequence). The CDR3 sequence is 14 residues long. The V gene lost 6 bases and the J gene lost 4 bases, with 12 bases spanning the gap. This chain uses TRBV6-6 with TRBJ2-2, with D possibly TRBD2 on 5 matching bases. The origin of this receptor is a woman of 80 years or more with acute or convalescent COVID-19. The sequenced sample was peripheral blood. The CDR3 reads CASREGLSTGELFF. CDR3 DNA sequence: TGTGCCAGCAGGGAAGGACTTTCCACCGGGGAGCTGTTTTTT.